This T cell receptor (beta chain) was identified in a study of T cells in localized non-small cell lung cancer. Findings of the study overall: Heterogeneity stays possible, as sequencing covered only one tumor region. Higher T cell density in the blood was associated with longer overall survival, whereas higher adjacent-lung clonality associated with shorter survival.

V gave up 3 bases and J gave up 5 bases; unmatched junction bases: 7. This CDR3 is built from 15 residues. Per germline, CDR1 SGHNT and CDR2 YENEEA. This clone has a handful of counts. The antigen is not known. Libraries were prepared by immunoSEQ multiplex PCR; TCRdb keeps only in-frame clonotypes and omits some of them. The repertoire holds approximately 3,000 clones, with around 26% as singletons. The starting material was normal lung tissue next to the tumor, obtained before any cancer treatment. The sequence was obtained from a man aged 40 to 69 with stage III squamous cell lung carcinoma. This rearrangement joins TRBV11-3 to TRBJ2-5; TRBD1 aligns across 9 bases. CDR3 in DNA: TGTGCCAGCAGCTTGGGGGGACAGGGTAGGGAGACCCAGTACTTC. Its translation is CASSLGGQGRETQYF. Using reference TRBV11-3 and TRBJ2-5 for the parts outside the CDR3, the full variable domain is EAGVVQSPRYKIIEKKQPVAFWCNPISGHNTLYWYLQNLGQGPELLIRYENEEAVDDSQLPKDRFSAERLKGVDSTLKIQPAELGDSAVYLCASSLGGQGRETQYFGPGTRLLVL.